This record concerns one T cell receptor beta chain sequence. These data come from a study of T cells in localized non-small cell lung cancer. Trimming took off 2 bases at V and 5 bases at J, with 8 bases between the two ends. There are 12 residues in the CDR3. Per germline, CDR1 SGHDT and CDR2 YYEEEE. Sequenced by immunoSEQ multiplex PCR; TCRdb stores in-frame clones only, minus some. The sample holds 35,000 to 40,000 clones, around 80% seen once. The J gene is TRBJ2-7, the V gene TRBV5-6; TRBD2 is a possible D gene (6 bases). The input for sequencing was peripheral blood, taken before any cancer treatment. The clonotype originates from a male donor aged 60 or older with stage III squamous cell lung carcinoma. CDR3 bases: TGTGCCAGCAGCTTCGGAGGGAACGAGCAGTACTTC. This encodes CASSFGGNEQYF.